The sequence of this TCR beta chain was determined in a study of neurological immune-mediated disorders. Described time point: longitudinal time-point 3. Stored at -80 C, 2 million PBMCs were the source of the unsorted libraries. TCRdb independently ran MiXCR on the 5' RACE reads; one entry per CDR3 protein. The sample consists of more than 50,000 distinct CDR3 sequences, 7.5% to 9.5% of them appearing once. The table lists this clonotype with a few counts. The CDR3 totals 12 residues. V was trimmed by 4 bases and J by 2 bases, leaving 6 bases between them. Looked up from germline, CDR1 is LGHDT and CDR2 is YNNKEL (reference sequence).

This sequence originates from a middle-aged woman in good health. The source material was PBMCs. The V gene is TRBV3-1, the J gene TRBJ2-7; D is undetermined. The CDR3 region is CASSPRAYEQYF. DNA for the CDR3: TGTGCCAGCAGCCCACGGGCCTACGAGCAGTACTTC.